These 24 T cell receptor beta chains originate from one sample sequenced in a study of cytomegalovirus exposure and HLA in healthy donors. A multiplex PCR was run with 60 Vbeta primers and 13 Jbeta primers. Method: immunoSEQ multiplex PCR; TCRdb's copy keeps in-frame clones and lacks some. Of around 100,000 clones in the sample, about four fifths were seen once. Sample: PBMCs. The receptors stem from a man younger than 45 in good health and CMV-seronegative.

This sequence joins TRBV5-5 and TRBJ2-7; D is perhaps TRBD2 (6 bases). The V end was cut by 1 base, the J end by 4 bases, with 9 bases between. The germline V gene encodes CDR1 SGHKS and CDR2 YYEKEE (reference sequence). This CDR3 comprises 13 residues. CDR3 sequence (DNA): TGTGCCAGCAGCTTGACGGCGGGGTACGAGCAGTACTTC. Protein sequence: CASSLTAGYEQYF.

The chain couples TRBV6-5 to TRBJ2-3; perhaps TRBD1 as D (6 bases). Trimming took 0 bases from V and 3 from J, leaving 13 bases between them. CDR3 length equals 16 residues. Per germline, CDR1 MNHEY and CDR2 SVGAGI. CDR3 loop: CASSYSVQGWTDTQYF. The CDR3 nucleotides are TGTGCCAGCAGTTACTCGGTGCAGGGGTGGACAGATACGCAGTATTTT.

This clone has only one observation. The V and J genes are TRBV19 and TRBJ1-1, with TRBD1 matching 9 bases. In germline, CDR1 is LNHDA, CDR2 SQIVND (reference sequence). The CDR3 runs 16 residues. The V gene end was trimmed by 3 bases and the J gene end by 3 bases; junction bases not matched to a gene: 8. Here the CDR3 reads CASSIPPGTGYTEAFF. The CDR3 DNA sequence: TGTGCCAGTAGTATTCCTCCCGGGACAGGGTACACTGAAGCTTTCTTT.

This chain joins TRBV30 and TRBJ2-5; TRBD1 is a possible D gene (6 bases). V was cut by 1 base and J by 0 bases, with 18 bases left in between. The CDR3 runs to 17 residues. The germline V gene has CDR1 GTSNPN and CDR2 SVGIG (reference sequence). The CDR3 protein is CAWSAAGANLYQETQYF. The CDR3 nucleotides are TGTGCCTGGAGTGCAGCAGGGGCGAACCTGTACCAAGAGACCCAGTACTTC.

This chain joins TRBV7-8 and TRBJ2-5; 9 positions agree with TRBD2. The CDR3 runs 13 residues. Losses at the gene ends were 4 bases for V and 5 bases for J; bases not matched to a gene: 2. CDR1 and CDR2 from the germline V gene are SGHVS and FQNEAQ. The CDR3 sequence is CASSSGLAETQYF. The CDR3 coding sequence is TGTGCCAGCAGCTCCGGACTAGCGGAGACCCAGTACTTC.

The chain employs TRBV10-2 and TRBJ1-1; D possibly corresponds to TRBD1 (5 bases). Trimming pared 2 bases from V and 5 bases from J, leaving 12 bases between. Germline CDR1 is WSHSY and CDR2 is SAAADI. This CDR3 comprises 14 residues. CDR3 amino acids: CASSERRGPTEAFF. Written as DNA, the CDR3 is TGCGCCAGCAGTGAGAGGAGGGGCCCGACTGAAGCTTTCTTT.

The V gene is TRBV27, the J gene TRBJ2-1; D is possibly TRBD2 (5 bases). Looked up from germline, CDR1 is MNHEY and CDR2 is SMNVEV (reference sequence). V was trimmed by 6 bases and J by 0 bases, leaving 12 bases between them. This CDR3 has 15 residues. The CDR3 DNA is TGTGCCAGCAGAAGCGGTCTCGGCTCCTACAATGAGCAGTTCTTC. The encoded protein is CASRSGLGSYNEQFF.

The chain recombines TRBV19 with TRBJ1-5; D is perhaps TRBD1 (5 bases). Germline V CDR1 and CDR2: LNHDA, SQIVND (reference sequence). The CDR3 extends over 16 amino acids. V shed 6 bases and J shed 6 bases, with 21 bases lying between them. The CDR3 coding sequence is TGTGCCAGTAGGCCATGGGGGGGATTAACCTTTCAGCCCCAGCATTTT. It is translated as CASRPWGGLTFQPQHF.

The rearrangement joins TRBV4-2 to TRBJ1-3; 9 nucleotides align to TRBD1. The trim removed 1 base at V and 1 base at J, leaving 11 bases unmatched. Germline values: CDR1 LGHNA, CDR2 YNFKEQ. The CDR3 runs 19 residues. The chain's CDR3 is CASSQGPGQGGYSGNTIYF. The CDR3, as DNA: TGTGCCAGCAGCCAAGGTCCGGGACAGGGTGGTTATTCTGGAAACACCATATATTTT.

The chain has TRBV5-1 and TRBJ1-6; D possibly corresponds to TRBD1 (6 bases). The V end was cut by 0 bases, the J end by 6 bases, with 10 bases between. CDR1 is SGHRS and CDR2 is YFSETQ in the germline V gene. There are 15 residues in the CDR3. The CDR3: CASSLEGGRNSPLHF. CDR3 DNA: TGCGCCAGCAGCTTGGAGGGGGGGCGTAATTCACCCCTCCACTTT.

CDR3 region: CASTPGQGRNEQFF. CDR3 nucleotides: TGTGCCAGCACCCCGGGACAGGGGAGGAATGAGCAGTTCTTC. J is TRBJ2-1 and V is TRBV28, with 10 bases matching TRBD1. CDR3 size: 14 residues. Trimming removed 7 bases from V and 7 bases from J; junction bases left unmatched: 7. Germline V lookup: CDR1 MDHEN, CDR2 SYDVKM. Complete variable domain (other parts from reference TRBV28 and TRBJ2-1): DVKVTQSSRYLVKRTGEKVFLECVQDMDHENMFWYRQDPGLGLRLIYFSYDVKMKEKGDIPEGYSVSREKKERFSLILESASTNQTSMYLCASTPGQGRNEQFFGPGTRLTVL.

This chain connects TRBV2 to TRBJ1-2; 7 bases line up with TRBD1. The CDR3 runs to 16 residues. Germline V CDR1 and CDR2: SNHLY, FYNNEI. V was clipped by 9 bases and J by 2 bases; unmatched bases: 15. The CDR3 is CASPGPSGQENYGYTF. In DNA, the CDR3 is TGTGCCAGTCCAGGGCCCTCAGGACAGGAGAACTATGGCTACACCTTC.

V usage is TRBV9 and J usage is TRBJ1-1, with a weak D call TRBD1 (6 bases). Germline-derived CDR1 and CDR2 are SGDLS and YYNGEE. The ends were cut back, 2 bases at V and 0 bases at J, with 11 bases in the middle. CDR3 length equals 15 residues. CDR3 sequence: CASSVRDTLNTEAFF. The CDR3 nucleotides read TGTGCCAGCAGCGTGAGGGACACATTGAACACTGAAGCTTTCTTT.

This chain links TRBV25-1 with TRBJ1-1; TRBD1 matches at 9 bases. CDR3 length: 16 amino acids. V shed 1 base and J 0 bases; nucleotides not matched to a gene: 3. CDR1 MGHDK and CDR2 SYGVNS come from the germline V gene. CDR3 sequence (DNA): TGTGCCAGCAGTGAATCCGGGACAGGGATGAACACTGAAGCTTTCTTT. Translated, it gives CASSESGTGMNTEAFF.

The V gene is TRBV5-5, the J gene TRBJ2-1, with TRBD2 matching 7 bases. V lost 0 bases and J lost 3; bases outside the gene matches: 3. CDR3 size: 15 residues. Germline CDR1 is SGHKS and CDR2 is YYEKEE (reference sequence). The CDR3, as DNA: TGTGCCAGCAGCTTGGTGTTAGCGGGCTACAATGAGCAGTTCTTC. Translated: CASSLVLAGYNEQFF.

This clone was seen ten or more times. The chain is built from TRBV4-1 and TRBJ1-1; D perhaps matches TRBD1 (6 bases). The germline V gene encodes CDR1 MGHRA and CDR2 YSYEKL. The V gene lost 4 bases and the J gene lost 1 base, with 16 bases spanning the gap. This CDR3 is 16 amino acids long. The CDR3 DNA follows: TGCGCCAGCAGCCCAAGGGCCGGACAGCCGAACACTGAAGCTTTCTTT. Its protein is CASSPRAGQPNTEAFF.

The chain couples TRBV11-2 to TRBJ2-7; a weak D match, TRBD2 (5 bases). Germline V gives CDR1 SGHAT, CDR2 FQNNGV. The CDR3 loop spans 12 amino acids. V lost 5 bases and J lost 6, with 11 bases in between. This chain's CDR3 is CASSPDFIEQYF. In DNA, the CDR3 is TGTGCCAGCAGCCCGGACTTTATCGAGCAGTACTTC.

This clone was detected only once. The CDR3 DNA is TGTGCCAGCAGCTTAGGGGACAGGGCTGAAGCTTTCTTT. Translated: CASSLGDRAEAFF. V usage is TRBV11-3 and J usage is TRBJ1-1; 9 nucleotides align to TRBD1. This CDR3 has 13 residues. The trim removed 1 base at V and 6 bases at J, leaving 0 bases unmatched. Looked up from germline, CDR1 is SGHNT and CDR2 is YENEEA.

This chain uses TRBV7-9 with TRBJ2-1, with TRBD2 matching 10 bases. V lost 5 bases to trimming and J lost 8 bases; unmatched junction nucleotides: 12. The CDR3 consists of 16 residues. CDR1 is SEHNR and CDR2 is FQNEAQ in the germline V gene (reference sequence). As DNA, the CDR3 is TGTGCCAGCAGCATAACAGCGGGGGGGCGTCTGGATGAGCAGTTCTTC. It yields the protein CASSITAGGRLDEQFF.

CDR3 nucleotides: TGTGCCAGCAGTGAATTGGGACAACCGAACACTGAAGCTTTCTTT. Encoded protein: CASSELGQPNTEAFF. The genes are TRBV2 and TRBJ1-1, with D possibly being TRBD1 (6 bases). Germline CDR1 is SNHLY and CDR2 is FYNNEI. CDR3 length equals 15 residues. V was cut by 2 bases and J by 1 base, with 11 bases left in between.

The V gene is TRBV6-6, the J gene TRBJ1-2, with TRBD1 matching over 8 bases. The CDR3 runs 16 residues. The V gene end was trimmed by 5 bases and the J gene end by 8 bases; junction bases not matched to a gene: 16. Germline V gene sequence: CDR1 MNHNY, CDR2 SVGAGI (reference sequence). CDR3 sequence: CASSTGIRQGTDGYTF. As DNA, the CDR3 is TGTGCCAGCAGTACGGGGATTCGACAGGGGACGGACGGCTACACCTTC.

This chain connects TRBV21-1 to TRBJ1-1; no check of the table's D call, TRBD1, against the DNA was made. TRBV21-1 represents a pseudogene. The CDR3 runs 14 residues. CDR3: CASIPGQGSTEAFF. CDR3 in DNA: TGTGCCAGCATCCCTGGACAGGGTTCCACTGAAGCTTTCTTT.

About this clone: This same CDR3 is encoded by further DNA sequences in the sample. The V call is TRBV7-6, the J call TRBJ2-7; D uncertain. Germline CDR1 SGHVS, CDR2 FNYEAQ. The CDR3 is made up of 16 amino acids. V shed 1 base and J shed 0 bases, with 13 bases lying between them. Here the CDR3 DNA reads TGTGCCAGCAGCTTAGGATCAGGCTTGAGCTCCTACGAGCAGTACTTC. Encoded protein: CASSLGSGLSSYEQYF.

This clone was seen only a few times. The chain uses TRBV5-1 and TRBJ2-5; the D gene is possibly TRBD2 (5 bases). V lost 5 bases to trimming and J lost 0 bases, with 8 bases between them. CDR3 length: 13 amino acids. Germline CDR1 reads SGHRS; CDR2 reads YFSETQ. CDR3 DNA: TGCGCCAGCAGGAGAGCGGACCAAGAGACCCAGTACTTC. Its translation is CASRRADQETQYF.